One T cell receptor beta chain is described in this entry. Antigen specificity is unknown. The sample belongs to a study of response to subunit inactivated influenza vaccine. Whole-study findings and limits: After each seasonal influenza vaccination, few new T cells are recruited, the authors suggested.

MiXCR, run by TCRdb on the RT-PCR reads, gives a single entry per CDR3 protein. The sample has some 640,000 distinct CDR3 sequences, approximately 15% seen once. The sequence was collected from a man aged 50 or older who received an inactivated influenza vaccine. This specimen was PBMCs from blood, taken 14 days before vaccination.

The CDR3 DNA is TGTGCCAGCAGTTACTCAGTCGAGCAGTACTTC. Protein sequence: CASSYSVEQYF. The chain joins TRBV6-2 or TRBV6-3 to TRBJ2-7; D is unclear. CDR1 and CDR2 from the germline V gene are MNHEY and SVGEGT. V lost 0 bases to trimming and J lost 6 bases, with 3 bases between them. The CDR3 runs 11 residues.